Here is one T cell receptor (beta chain) with its context. This sample stems from a study of monozygotic twins with inflammatory bowel disease. The length of the CDR3 is 15 residues. TCRdb reworked the 5' RACE reads into one entry per CDR3 protein, no DNA. This repertoire includes 150,000 to 200,000 distinct CDR3 sequences. The chain joins TRBV12-3 or TRBV12-4 to TRBJ1-5; TCRdb's D gene call, TRBD1, goes unchecked for lack of DNA. The receptor was isolated from a human donor with ulcerative colitis or Crohn's disease, or a healthy co-twin of an affected twin (not recorded which). The material sequenced was blood. The CDR3 loop is CASRQRQGGNQPQHF.